The T cell receptor (beta chain) described here comes from a study of cytomegalovirus exposure and HLA in healthy donors. Background on the study: Of around 400 genotyped donors, more than 65% grouped in the Caucasian-associated ancestry cluster. The study's findings and limits: Later work found most CMV-associated TCR beta chains apparently HLA-restricted.

The PCR contained 60 Vbeta and 13 Jbeta primers. Libraries were prepared by immunoSEQ multiplex PCR; TCRdb keeps only in-frame clonotypes and omits some of them. The sample consists of under 110,000 clones, about 75% of them appearing once. V shed 4 bases and J 9 bases; nucleotides not matched to a gene: 5. CDR3 length equals 15 residues. CDR1 is MRHNA, CDR2 SNTAGT, per germline. Concerning this clone: Its antigen remains unknown.

Sample: PBMCs. V gene TRBV6-4 combines with J gene TRBJ2-1, with 14 bases fitting TRBD2. This receptor was identified in a man between 35 and 55 years old in good health and CMV-seronegative. The CDR3 DNA reads as TGTGCCAGCAGTGCGACTAGCGGGGGGGCCACTGAGCAGTTCTTC. Its translation is CASSATSGGATEQFF.